The clone carrying this T cell receptor beta chain was seen many times. Its cognate antigen is unknown. Documented time point: newly diagnosed GD, antithyroid drugs for less than 3 months. PBMCs provided the RNA from which the TCR library was made. Xi'an, China, was home to the endocrinology department that provided patients. EDTA tubes collected nine milliliters of peripheral blood. Construction of the TCR beta libraries employed iRepertoire HTBI primers in conjunction with Arm-PCR of CDR3 regions. TCRdb analysed the multiplex PCR reads with MiXCR anew, one entry per CDR3 protein. This table holds hundreds of thousands of distinct CDR3 sequences, around 15% found once. The data were obtained in a study of regulatory T cells in long-lasting Graves disease. Whole-study results and caveats: Study was limited to peripheral blood, excluding thyroid tissue. The study found lower TCR diversity in persistent Graves' patients than in newly diagnosed ones.

From germline, CDR1 is LGHNA and CDR2 YSLEER. This CDR3 spans 16 amino acids. V lost 1 base to trimming and J lost 3 bases; unmatched junction nucleotides: 8. The specimen comprised peripheral blood mononuclear cells (PBMCs), sampled at new diagnosis, from a patient treated with antithyroid drugs. The clonotype was recovered from a female donor with Graves disease. The chain recombines TRBV4-3 with TRBJ1-2, with 7 bases that match TRBD1. CDR3 residues: CASSQGGGGSHYGYTF. The CDR3 DNA reads TGCGCCAGCAGCCAAGGTGGAGGGGGCTCCCACTATGGCTACACCTTC.